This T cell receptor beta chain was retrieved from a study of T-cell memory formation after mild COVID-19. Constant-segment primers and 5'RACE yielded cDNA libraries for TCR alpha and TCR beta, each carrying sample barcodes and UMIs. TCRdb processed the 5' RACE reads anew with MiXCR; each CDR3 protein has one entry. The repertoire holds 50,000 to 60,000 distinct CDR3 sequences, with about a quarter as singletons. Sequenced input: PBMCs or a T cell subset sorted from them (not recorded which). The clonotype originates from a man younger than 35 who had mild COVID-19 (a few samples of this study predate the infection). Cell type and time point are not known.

The CDR3, as DNA: TGTGCCAGCAGCCCGAGGACTAGCGGCGAGGCGACCCAGTACTTC. This sequence encodes CASSPRTSGEATQYF. This chain joins TRBV9 and TRBJ2-5, with TRBD2 matching 10 bases. Looked up from germline, CDR1 is SGDLS and CDR2 is YYNGEE. This CDR3 region has 15 residues. With V trimmed by 4 bases and J by 7 bases, 10 bases remained unmatched.